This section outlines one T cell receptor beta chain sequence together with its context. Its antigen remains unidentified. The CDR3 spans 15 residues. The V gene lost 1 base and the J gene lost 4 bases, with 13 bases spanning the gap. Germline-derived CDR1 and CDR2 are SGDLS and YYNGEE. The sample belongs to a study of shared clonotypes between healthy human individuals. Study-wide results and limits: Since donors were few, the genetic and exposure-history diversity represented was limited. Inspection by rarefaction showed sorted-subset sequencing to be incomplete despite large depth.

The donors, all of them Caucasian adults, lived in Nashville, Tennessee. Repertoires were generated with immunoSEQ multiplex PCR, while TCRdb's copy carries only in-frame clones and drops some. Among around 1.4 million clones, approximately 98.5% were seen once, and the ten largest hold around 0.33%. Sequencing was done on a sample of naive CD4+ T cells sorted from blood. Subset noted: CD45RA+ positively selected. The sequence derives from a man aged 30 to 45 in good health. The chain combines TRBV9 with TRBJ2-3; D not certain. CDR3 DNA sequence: TGTGCCAGCAGCGTACAATCCCTTATGGCAGATACGCAGTATTTT. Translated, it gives CASSVQSLMADTQYF.